This is a list of T cell receptor beta chains from one sample in a study of radiation and T cells in renal cell carcinoma. TCRdb keeps only in-frame clones here, not all; method: immunoSEQ multiplex PCR. The sample shows under 7,000 clones, about two thirds of them seen only once. The specimen comprised tumor tissue, sampled from a patient whose treatment was nephrectomy without radiotherapy. These receptors all stem from a human donor with renal cell carcinoma. Each CDR3 is given with its conserved first and last residue. Fields, in order: clone size, J gene, D gene, V gene, CDR3 DNA, CDR3 protein. The D gene is left open where the match is weak. Size is stated for part of the rows, as once, few or many counts, or as a class when the clone is expanded.

size: NA
J: TRBJ2-7
D: TRBD1
V: TRBV7-8
DNA: TGTGCCAGCAGCTTAACATCAACCCAACGGACAGGGGGCTACGAGCAGTACTTC
CDR3: CASSLTSTQRTGGYEQYF

size: NA
J: TRBJ2-7
D: NA
V: TRBV5-5
DNA: TGTGCCAGCAGCTTGGGAGGGGAGCACGAGCAGTACTTC
CDR3: CASSLGGEHEQYF

size: NA
J: TRBJ2-5
D: NA
V: TRBV5-8
DNA: TGTGCCAGCAGCTCAAGGGGCAGGTTCGGGGGGACCCAGTACTTC
CDR3: CASSSRGRFGGTQYF

size: NA
J: TRBJ2-7
D: NA
V: TRBV13
DNA: TGTGCCAGCAGCTTAGGCGGCAGGGCAATGTACTTC
CDR3: CASSLGGRAMYF

size: few
J: TRBJ2-1
D: NA
V: TRBV4-2
DNA: TGTGCCAGCAGTACGAGCACGAGCTCCTACAATGAGCAGTTCTTC
CDR3: CASSTSTSSYNEQFF

size: NA
J: TRBJ2-1
D: TRBD1
V: TRBV19
DNA: TGTGCCAGTAGTACAGGGACAGGGGGCGGAAATGAGCAGTTCTTC
CDR3: CASSTGTGGGNEQFF

size: once
J: TRBJ1-6
D: NA
V: TRBV7-2
DNA: TGTGCCAGCAGCCCAGTGGGGCACGGATCACCCCTCCACTTT
CDR3: CASSPVGHGSPLHF

size: NA
J: TRBJ1-4
D: NA
V: TRBV7-6
DNA: TGTGCCAGCAGCCTTAAAGGGGATTCAACTAATGAAAAACTGTTTTTT
CDR3: CASSLKGDSTNEKLFF

size: NA
J: TRBJ2-1
D: NA
V: TRBV19
DNA: TGTGCCAGTAGTATCTTGGTCAGCTCCTACAATGAGCAGTTCTTC
CDR3: CASSILVSSYNEQFF

size: few
J: TRBJ2-3
D: NA
V: TRBV5-1
DNA: TGCGCCAGCAGCTTGGCCCAGTCGGGTGGCAGGGGAACGCAGTATTTT
CDR3: CASSLAQSGGRGTQYF

size: few
J: TRBJ1-1
D: NA
V: TRBV7-9
DNA: TGTGCCAGCAGCTCATCTCCCGGGGGGAATGGCATGAACACTGAAGCTTTCTTT
CDR3: CASSSSPGGNGMNTEAFF